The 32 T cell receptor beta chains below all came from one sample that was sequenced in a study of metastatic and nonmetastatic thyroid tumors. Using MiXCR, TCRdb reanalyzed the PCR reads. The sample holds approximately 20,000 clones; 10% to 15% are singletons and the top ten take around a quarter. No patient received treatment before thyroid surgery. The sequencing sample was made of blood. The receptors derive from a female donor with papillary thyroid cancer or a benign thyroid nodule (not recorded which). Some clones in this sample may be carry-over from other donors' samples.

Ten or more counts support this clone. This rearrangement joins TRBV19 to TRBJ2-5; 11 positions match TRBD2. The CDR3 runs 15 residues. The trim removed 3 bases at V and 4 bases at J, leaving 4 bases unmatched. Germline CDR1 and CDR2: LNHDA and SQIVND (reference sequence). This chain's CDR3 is CASSMIGTSGETQYF. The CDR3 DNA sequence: TGTGCCAGTAGTATGATCGGGACTAGCGGAGAGACCCAGTACTTC.

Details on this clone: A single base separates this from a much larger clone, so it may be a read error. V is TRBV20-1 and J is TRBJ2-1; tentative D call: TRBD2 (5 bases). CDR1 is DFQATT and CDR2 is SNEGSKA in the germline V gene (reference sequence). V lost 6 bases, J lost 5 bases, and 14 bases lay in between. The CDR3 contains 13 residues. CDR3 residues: CSATRSVHNEQFF. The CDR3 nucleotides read TGCAGTGCAACTAGGTCGGTACACAATGAGCAGTTCTTC.

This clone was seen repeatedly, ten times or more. In nucleotides, the CDR3 is TGCGCCAGCAGCCATGGACCCCGTTACGAGCAGTACTTC. Its translation: CASSHGPRYEQYF. V and J are TRBV5-1 and TRBJ2-7; D uncertain. The CDR3 length is 13 residues. Germline V gene sequence: CDR1 SGHRS, CDR2 YFSETQ. Trimming pared 4 bases from V and 4 bases from J, leaving 12 bases between.

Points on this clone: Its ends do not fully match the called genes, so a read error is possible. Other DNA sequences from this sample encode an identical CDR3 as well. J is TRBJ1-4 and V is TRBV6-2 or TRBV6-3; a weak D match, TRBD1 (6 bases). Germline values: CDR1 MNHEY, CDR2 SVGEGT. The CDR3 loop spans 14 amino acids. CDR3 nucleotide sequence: TGTGCAAGCAGTTACGGGGGGCAGCGTGAAAAACTGTTTTTT. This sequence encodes CASSYGGQREKLFF.

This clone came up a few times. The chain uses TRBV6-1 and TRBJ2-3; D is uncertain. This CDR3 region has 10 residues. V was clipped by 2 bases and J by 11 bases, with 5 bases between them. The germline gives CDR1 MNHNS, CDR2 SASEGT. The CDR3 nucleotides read TGTGCCAGCAGTGAATTAGGGCAGTATTTT. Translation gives CASSELGQYF.

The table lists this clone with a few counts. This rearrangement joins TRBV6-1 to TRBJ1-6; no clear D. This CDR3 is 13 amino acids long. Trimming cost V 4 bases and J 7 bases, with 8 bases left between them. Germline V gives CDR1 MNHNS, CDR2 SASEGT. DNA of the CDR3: TGTGCCAGCAGTGGTGTTGGGAATTCACCCCTCCACTTT. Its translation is CASSGVGNSPLHF.

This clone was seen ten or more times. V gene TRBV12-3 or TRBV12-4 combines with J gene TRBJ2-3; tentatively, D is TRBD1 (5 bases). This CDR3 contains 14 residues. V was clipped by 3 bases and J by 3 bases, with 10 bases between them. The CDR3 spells CASSFVQVTDTQYF. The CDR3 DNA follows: TGTGCCAGCAGTTTCGTACAGGTAACAGATACGCAGTATTTT.

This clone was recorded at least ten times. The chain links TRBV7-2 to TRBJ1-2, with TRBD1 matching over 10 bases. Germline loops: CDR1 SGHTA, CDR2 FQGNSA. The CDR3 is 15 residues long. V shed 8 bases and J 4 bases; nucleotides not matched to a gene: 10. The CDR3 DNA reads TGTGCCAGCGACTTCGGCTGGGACAGGGGCTATGGCTACACCTTC. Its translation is CASDFGWDRGYGYTF.

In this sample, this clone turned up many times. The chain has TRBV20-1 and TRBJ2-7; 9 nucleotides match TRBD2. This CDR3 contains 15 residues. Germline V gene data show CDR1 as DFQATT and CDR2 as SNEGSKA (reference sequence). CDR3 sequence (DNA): TGCAGCGGGGGGCGGCGGGAGGGCCTGACGGTCGAGCAGTACTTC. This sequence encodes CSGGRREGLTVEQYF.

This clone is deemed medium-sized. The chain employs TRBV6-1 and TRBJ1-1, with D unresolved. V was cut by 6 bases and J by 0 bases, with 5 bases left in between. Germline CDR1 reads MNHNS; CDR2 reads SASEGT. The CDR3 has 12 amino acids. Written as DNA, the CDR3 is TGTGCCAGCAGGAGCATGAACACTGAAGCTTTCTTT. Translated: CASRSMNTEAFF.

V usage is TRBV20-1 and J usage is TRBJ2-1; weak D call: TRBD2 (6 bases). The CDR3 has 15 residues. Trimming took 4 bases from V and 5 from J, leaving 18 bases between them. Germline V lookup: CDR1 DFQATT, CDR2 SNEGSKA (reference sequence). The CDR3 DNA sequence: TGCAGTGCTACGGGCCCGGTGGGAGGTGACAATGAGCAGTTCTTC. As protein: CSATGPVGGDNEQFF.

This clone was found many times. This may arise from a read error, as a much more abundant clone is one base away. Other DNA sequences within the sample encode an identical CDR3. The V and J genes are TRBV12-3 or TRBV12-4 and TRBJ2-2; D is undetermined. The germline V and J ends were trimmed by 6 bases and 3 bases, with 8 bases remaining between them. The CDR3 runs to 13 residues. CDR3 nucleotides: TGTGCCAGCAGGCTATGGGACACCGGGGAGCTGTTTTTT. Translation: CASRLWDTGELFF.

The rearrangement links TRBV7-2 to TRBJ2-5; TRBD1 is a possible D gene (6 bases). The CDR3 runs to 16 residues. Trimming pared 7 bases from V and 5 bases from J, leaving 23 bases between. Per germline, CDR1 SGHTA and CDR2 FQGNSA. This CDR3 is CASILRGTWEKETQYF. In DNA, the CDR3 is TGTGCCAGCATCTTGAGAGGGACATGGGAGAAGGAGACCCAGTACTTC.

The CDR3 nucleotides read TGTGCCACCCTTAACGGGGGGGTTGGTGAGCAGTTCTTC. Protein: CATLNGGVGEQFF. The chain employs TRBV10-3 and TRBJ2-1; 8 nucleotides align to TRBD2. The length of the CDR3 is 13 residues. V lost 10 bases and J lost 9; bases outside the gene matches: 11. Per the germline V gene, CDR1 is ENHRY and CDR2 is SYGVKD.

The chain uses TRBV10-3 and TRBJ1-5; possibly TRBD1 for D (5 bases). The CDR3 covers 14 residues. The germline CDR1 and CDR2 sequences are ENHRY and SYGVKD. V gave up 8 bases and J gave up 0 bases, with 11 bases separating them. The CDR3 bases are TGTGCCATCGGGACCGGGGATAGCAATCAGCCCCAGCATTTT. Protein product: CAIGTGDSNQPQHF.

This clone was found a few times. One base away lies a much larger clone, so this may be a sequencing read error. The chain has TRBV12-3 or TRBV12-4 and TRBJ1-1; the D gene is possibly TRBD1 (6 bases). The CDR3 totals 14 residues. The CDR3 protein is CASGFHREGTGAFF. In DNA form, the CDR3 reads TGTGCCAGCGGTTTCCACAGGGAGGGGACTGGAGCTTTCTTT.

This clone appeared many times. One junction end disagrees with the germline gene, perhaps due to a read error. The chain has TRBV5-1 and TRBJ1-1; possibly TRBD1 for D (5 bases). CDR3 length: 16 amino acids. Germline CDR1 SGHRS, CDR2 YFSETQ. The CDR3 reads CASSSTTGSRNAEAFF. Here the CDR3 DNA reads TGCGCCAGCAGCTCTACCACAGGATCCCGGAACGCTGAAGCTTTCTTT.

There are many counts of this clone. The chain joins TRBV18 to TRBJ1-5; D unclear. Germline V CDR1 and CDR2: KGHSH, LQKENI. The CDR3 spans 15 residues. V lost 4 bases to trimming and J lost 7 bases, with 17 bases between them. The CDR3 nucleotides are TGTGCCAGCTCACTATACGGTTACGAAGGACAGCCCCAGCATTTT. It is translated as CASSLYGYEGQPQHF.

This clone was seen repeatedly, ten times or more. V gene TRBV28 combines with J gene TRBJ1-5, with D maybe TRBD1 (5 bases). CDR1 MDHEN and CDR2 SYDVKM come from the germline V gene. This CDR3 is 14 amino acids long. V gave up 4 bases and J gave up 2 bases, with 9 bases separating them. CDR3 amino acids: CASSSGDRNQPQHF. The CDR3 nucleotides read TGTGCCAGCAGTTCGGGGGATCGCAATCAGCCCCAGCATTTT.

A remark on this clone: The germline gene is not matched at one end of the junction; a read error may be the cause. Written as DNA, the CDR3 is TGTACCAGCAGCTTATGTCCCCGCGGGATGTACACCGGGGAGCTGTTTTTT. It is translated as CTSSLCPRGMYTGELFF. The rearrangement uses TRBV7-8 and TRBJ2-2; the D gene is possibly TRBD2 (6 bases). Germline V gives CDR1 SGHVS, CDR2 FQNEAQ. The length of the CDR3 is 17 residues. Variable domain in full (rest from reference TRBV7-8 and TRBJ2-2): GAGVSQSPRYKVAKRGQDVALRCDPISGHVSLFWYQQALGQGPEFLTYFQNEAQLDKSGLPSDRFFAERPEGSVSTLKIQRTQQEDSAVYLCTSSLCPRGMYTGELFFGEGSRLTVL.

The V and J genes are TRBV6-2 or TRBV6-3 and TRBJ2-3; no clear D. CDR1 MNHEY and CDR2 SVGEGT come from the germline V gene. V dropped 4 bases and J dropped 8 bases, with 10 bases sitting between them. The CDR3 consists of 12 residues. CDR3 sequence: CASSFSPGTQYF. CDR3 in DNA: TGTGCCAGCAGTTTTTCTCCCGGTACGCAGTATTTT.

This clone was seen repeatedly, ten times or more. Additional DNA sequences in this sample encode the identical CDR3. CDR3 amino acids: CASNSGGDEQYF. CDR3 sequence (DNA): TGTGCCAGCAACTCGGGGGGGGACGAGCAGTACTTC. The chain uses TRBV7-2 and TRBJ2-7; 8 bases are a match to TRBD2. Germline CDR1 is SGHTA and CDR2 is FQGNSA. This CDR3 spans 12 amino acids. Trimming took 7 bases from V and 5 from J; bases not matched to a gene: 4.

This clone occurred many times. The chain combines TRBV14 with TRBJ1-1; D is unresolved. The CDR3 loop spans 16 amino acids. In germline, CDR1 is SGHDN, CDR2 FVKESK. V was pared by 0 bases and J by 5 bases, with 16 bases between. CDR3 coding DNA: TGTGCCAGCAGCCAAGACGGGGAGTACAGCCCGACTGAAGCTTTCTTT. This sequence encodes CASSQDGEYSPTEAFF.

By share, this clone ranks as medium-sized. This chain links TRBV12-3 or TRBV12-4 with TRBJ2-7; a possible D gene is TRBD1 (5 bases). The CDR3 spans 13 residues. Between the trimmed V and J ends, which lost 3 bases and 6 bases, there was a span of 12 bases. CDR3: CASSLGPSGEQYF. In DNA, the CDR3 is TGTGCCAGCAGTTTGGGGCCAAGTGGCGAGCAGTACTTC.

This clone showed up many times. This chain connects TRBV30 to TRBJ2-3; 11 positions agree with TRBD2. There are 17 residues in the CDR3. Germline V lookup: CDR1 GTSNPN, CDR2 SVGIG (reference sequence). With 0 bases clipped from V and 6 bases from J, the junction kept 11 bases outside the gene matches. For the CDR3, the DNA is TGTGCCTGGAGTGTACGAGGACTAGCGGGCCCTAGGGATACGCAGTATTTT. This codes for CAWSVRGLAGPRDTQYF.

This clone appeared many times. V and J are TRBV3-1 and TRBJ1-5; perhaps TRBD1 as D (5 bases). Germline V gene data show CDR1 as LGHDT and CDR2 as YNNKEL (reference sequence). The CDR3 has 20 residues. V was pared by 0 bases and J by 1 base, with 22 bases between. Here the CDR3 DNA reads TGTGCCAGCAGCCAAGATTTAGAGACAGAGCCTTATGGAAGCAATCAGCCCCAGCATTTT. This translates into CASSQDLETEPYGSNQPQHF.

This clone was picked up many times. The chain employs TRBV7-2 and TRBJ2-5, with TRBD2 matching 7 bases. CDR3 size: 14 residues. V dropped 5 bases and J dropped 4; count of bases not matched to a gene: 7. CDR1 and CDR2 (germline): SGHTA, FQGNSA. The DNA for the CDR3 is TGTGCCAGCAGCAGCCCACCGGGAGGAGAGACCCAGTACTTC. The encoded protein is CASSSPPGGETQYF.

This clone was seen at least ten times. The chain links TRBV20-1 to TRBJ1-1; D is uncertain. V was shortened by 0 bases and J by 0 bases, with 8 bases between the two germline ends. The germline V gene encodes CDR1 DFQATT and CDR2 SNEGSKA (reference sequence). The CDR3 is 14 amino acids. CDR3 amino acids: CSARESGVNTEAFF. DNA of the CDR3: TGCAGTGCTAGAGAGTCCGGGGTGAACACTGAAGCTTTCTTT.

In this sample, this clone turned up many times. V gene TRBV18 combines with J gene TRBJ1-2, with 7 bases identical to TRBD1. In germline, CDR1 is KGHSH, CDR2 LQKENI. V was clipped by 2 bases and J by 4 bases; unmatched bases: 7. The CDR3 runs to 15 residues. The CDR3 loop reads CASSPGAGGGYGYTF. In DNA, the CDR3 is TGTGCCAGCTCACCAGGAGCAGGGGGAGGCTATGGCTACACCTTC.

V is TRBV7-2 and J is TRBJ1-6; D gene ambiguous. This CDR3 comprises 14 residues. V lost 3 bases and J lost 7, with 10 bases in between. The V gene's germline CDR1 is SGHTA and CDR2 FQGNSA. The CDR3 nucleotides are TGTGCCAGCAGCTTCGACGGAGGGAATTCACCCCTCCACTTT. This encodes CASSFDGGNSPLHF.

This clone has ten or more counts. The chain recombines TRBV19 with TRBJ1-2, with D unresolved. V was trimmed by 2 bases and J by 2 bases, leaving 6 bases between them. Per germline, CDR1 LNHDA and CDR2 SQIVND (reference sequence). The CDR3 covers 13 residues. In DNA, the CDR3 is TGTGCCAGTAGTATACAGGAGAACTATGGCTACACCTTC. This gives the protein CASSIQENYGYTF.

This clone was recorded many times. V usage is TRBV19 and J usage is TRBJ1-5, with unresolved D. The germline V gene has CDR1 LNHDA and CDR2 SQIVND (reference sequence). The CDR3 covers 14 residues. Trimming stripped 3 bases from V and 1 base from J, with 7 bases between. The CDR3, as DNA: TGTGCCAGTAGTATGAGCGGGAGCAATCAGCCCCAGCATTTT. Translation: CASSMSGSNQPQHF.